This TCR beta chain was profiled in a study of T cell responses to AZD1222 COVID-19 vaccine. Details on this clone: Its antigen remains unidentified.

Study-wide results and caveats: With dominance at 160-218 and 743-854, vaccine-associated CD4 TCRs spanned spike.

Sequencing used immunoSEQ multiplex PCR; TCRdb keeps in-frame clones, though not all of them. The repertoire consists of 95,000 to 100,000 clones, with approximately 90% occurring once and the leading ten covering 1.3%. This CDR3 comprises 16 residues. Trimming left V 3 bases short and J 8 bases short, with 19 bases between. CDR1 is KGHDR, CDR2 SFDVKD, per germline. The chain uses TRBV24-1 and TRBJ2-1; the D gene could be TRBD1 or TRBD2 (6 bases each). Material: peripheral blood, obtained on day 0 of AZD1222 vaccination. The sequence was obtained from an adult in good health. The CDR3 protein is CATSDGRGASGHEQFF. As DNA, the CDR3 is TGTGCCACCAGTGATGGAAGGGGGGCCAGCGGCCATGAGCAGTTCTTC.